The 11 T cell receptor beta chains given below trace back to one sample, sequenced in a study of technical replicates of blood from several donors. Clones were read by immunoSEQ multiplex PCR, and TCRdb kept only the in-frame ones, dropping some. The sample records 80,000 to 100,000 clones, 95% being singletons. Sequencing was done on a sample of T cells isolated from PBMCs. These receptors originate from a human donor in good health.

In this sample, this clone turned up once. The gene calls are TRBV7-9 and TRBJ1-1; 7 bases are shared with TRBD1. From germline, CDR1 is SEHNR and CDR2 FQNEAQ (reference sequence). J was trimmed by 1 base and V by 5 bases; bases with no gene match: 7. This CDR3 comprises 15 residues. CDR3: CASSTQGDWNTEAFF. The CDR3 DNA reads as TGTGCCAGCAGCACCCAGGGGGACTGGAACACTGAAGCTTTCTTT.

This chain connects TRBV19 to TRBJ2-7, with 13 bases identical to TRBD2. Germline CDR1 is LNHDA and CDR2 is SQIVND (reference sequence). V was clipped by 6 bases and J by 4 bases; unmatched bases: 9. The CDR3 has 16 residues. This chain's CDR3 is CASSPSTSGRVYEQYF. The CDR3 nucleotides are TGTGCCAGTAGCCCGTCTACTAGCGGGAGGGTGTACGAGCAGTACTTC.

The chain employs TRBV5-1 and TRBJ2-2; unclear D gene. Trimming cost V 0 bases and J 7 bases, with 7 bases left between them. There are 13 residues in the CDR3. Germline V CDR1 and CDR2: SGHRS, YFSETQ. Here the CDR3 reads CASSLETGGELFF. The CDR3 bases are TGCGCCAGCAGCTTGGAAACGGGCGGGGAGCTGTTTTTT.

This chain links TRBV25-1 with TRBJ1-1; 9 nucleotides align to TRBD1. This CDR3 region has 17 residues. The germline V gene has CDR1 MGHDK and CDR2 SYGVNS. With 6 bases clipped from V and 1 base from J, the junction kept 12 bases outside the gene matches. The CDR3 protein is CASSRSQGANKNTEAFF. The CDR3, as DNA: TGTGCCAGCAGCCGATCACAGGGGGCGAACAAGAACACTGAAGCTTTCTTT.

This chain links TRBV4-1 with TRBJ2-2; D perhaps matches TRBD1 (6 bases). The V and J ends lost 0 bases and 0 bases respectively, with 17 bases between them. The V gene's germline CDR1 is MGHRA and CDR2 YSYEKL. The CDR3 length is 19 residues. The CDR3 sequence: CASSQDLIWGRSNTGELFF. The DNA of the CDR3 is TGCGCCAGCAGCCAAGATTTAATTTGGGGGCGATCGAACACCGGGGAGCTGTTTTTT.

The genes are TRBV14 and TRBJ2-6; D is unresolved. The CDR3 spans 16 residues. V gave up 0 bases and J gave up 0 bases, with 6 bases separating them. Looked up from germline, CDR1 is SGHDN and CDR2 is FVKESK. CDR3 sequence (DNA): TGTGCCAGCAGCCAAGAGGTTAGCTCTGGGGCCAACGTCCTGACTTTC. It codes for CASSQEVSSGANVLTF.

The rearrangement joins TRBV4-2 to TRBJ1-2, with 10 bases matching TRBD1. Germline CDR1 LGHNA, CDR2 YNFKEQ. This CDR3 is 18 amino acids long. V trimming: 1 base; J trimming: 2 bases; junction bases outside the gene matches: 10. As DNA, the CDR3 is TGTGCCAGCAGCCAAGGAAGGGGACAGGGGAGATCCAACTATGGCTACACCTTC. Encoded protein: CASSQGRGQGRSNYGYTF.

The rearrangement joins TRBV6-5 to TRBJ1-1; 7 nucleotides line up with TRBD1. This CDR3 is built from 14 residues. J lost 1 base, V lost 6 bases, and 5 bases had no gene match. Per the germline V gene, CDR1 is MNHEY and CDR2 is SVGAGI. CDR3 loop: CASSQGQTNTEAFF. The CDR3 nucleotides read TGTGCCAGCAGCCAGGGACAGACGAACACTGAAGCTTTCTTT.

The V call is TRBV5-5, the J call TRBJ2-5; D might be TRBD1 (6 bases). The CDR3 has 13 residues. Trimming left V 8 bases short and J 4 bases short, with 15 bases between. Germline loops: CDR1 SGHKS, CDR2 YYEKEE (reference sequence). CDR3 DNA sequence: TGTGCCAGTACCAGGGGTTTCGGAGAGACCCAGTACTTC. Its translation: CASTRGFGETQYF.

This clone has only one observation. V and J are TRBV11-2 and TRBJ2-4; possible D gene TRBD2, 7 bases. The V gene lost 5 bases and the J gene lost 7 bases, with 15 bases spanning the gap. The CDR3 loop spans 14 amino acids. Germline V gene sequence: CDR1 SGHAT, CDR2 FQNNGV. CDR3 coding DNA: TGTGCCAGCAGCCACCCCGGGGGGCTTAACATTCAGTACTTC. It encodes CASSHPGGLNIQYF.

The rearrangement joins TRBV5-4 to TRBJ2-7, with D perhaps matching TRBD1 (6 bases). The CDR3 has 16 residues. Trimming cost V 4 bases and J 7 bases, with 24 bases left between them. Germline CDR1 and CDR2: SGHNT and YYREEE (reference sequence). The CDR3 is CASSPSQGTTFFEQYF. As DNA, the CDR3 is TGTGCCAGCAGCCCGTCACAGGGTACCACATTTTTTGAGCAGTACTTC.